This T cell receptor beta chain emerged from a study of T cell responses to AZD1222 COVID-19 vaccine. For the study at large: Both about-4-week and about-12-week second-dose recipients were combined.

CDR1 SGHTA and CDR2 FQGNSA come from the germline V gene. The ends were cut back, 8 bases at V and 2 bases at J, with 12 bases in the middle. The CDR3 is made up of 13 amino acids. Assay used: immunoSEQ multiplex PCR; TCRdb lists only in-frame clones, some missing. The table lists 87,000 or so clones, approximately 91% of them singletons, with less than 4% in the top ten. The receptor's source is an adult in good health. Sequencing used peripheral blood, obtained on day 0 of AZD1222 vaccination. This chain uses TRBV7-2 with TRBJ1-1; D not certain. CDR3 region: CASPGDRNTEAFF. CDR3 in DNA: TGTGCCAGCCCCGGGGATCGAAACACTGAAGCTTTCTTT.